This entry is about one T cell receptor (beta chain). Its antigen is not identified. Germline is not matched at one junction end, which may reflect a read error. This sample was included in a study of read filtering for tumor transcriptome and immune sequencing. Study-wide results and caveats: IR-seq captured clonotypes deeper and more reliably than RNA-seq. Sorted CD138-negative bone marrow cells were not purified T cells. Single-read clonotypes: roughly 82% of IR-seq clonotypes (approximately 3.7% of reads), around three quarters of RNA-seq clonotypes (roughly 49% of reads).

Germline V gene data show CDR1 as SQVTM and CDR2 as ANQGSEA. The CDR3 contains 13 residues. From about 400 ng of RNA, a library with molecular barcoded alpha/delta and beta/gamma adaptors was made. TCRdb processed the reads anew with MiXCR; each CDR3 protein has one entry. The repertoire includes approximately 23,000 distinct CDR3 sequences, 20% to 25% of them detected once, and 15% to 20% sits in the top ten. The chain employs TRBV29-1 and TRBJ2-1; D is undetermined. The sample taken for sequencing was a population of CD138-negative cells sorted from bone marrow. This clonotype was obtained from a donor at least 40 years old with multiple myeloma. The CDR3 DNA follows: TGCAGCGTTGAATTGATGCTGACGGGCGAGCGGTTCTTC. It encodes CSVELMLTGERFF.